This T cell receptor (beta chain) emerged from a study of post-analysis software for immune sequencing data. Overall study: Recorded subtypes: relapsing-remitting, secondary progressive, progressive-relapsing; some patients unannotated. Study observations and caveats: Strong co-clustering by F measure linked samples that shared a preparation batch. When patients were compared with controls, a handful of TRBV segments were more frequent, TRBV5-6, TRBV5-1 and TRBV20-1 among them.

With respect to this clonotype: The target antigen is unknown.

Built from TCR beta cDNA, the libraries had unique molecular identifiers in them. Input amounts of roughly 0.9 to 10 million T cells were used. These gave 500,000 or so cDNA molecules, so each molecule approximated one T cell. MiXCR, applied by TCRdb to the PCR reads, yields one record per CDR3 protein. Here the sample spans roughly 700,000 distinct CDR3 sequences, 25% to 30% being singletons. The CDR3 length is 14 residues. Germline V gene data show CDR1 as KGHSH and CDR2 as LQKENI. The germline V and J ends were trimmed by 3 bases and 2 bases, with 10 bases remaining between them. The specimen sequenced was blood. The chain uses TRBV18 and TRBJ1-2; D may be TRBD1 (5 bases). The receptor's source is a girl between 5 and 17 years old with multiple sclerosis. CDR3 residues: CASSPQGPNYGYTF. DNA for the CDR3: TGTGCCAGCTCACCTCAGGGCCCGAACTATGGCTACACCTTC.